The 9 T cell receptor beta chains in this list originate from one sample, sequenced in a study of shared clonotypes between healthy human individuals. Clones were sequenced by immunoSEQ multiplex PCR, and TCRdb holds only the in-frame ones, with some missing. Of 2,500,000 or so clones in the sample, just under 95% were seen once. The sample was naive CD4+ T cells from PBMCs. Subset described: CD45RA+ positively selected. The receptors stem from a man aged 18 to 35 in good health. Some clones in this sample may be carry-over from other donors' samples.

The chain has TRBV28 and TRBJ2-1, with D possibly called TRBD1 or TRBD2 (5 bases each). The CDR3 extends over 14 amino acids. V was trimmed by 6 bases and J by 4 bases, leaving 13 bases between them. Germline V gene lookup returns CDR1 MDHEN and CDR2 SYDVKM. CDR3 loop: CASSLEGLYNEQFF. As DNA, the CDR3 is TGTGCCAGCAGCCTAGAGGGGTTGTACAATGAGCAGTTCTTC.

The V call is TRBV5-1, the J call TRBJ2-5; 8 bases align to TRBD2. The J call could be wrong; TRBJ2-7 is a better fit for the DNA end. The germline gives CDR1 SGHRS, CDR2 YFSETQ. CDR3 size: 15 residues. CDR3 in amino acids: CASSLLLGLAYEQYF. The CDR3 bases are TGCGCCAGCAGCCTATTGCTGGGACTAGCCTACGAGCAGTACTTC.

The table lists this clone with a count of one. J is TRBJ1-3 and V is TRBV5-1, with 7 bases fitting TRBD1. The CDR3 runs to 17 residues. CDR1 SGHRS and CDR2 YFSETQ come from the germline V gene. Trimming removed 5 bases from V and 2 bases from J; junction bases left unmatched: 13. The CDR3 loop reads CASSIPLTGTAGNTIYF. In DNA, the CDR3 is TGCGCCAGCAGTATCCCTTTGACGGGGACAGCTGGAAACACCATATATTTT. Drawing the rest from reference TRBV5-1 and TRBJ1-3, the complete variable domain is KAGVTQTPRYLIKTRGQQVTLSCSPISGHRSVSWYQQTPGQGLQFLFEYFSETQRNKGNFPGRFSGRQFSNSRSEMNVSTLELGDSALYLCASSIPLTGTAGNTIYFGEGSWLTVV.

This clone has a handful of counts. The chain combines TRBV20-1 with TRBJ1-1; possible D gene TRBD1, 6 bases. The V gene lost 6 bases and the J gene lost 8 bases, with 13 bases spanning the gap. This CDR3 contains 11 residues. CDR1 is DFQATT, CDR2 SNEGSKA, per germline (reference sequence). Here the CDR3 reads CSAEPGTEAFF. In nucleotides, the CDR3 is TGCAGTGCAGAACCCGGGACAGAAGCTTTCTTT.

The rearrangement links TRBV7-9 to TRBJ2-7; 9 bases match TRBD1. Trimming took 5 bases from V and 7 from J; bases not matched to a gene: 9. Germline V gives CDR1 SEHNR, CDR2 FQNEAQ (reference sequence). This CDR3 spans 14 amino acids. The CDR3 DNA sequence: TGTGCCAGCAGCCCCCGGGACAGGGCGTGGGAGCAGTACTTC. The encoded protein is CASSPRDRAWEQYF.

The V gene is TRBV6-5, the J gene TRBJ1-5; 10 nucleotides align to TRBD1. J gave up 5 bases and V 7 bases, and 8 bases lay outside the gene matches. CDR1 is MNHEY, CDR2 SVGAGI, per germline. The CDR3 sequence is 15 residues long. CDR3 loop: CASTTSDRGDQPQHF. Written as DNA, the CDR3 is TGTGCCAGCACTACCTCGGACAGGGGGGATCAGCCCCAGCATTTT.

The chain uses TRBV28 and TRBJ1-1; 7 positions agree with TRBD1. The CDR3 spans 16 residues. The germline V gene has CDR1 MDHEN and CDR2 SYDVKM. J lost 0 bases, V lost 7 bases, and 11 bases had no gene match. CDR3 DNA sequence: TGTGCCAGCAATTGGGAGACAGGGTTGATGAACACTGAAGCTTTCTTT. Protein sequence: CASNWETGLMNTEAFF.

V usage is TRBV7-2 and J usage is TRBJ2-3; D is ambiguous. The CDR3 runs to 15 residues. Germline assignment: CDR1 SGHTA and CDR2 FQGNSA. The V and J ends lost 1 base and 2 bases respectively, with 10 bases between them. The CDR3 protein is CASSLGRTVTDTQYF. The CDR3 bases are TGTGCCAGCAGCTTAGGTCGGACCGTCACAGATACGCAGTATTTT.

CDR3 DNA: TGTGCCAGCAGTCCACACACTAGCGGAGACTACGAGCAGTACTTC. This codes for CASSPHTSGDYEQYF. The rearrangement joins TRBV28 to TRBJ2-7; 8 nucleotides line up with TRBD2. V shed 5 bases, J shed 3 bases, and the junction held 9 bases outside the gene matches. Germline CDR1 and CDR2: MDHEN and SYDVKM. This CDR3 comprises 15 residues.